Listed below are T cell receptor beta chains from one sample, sequenced in a study of blood T cell repertoires in COVID-19. The repertoire was sequenced with immunoSEQ multiplex PCR; TCRdb's copy has only in-frame clones and lacks some. The sample lists approximately 220,000 clones; around 84% were seen once. The sample consisted of peripheral blood. These receptors all come from a woman aged 60-75 years who had recovered from COVID-19. Each CDR3 is given with its conserved first and last residue. The D gene is left open where the match is weak. Rows may omit the clone size; those that give it use once, few, many or a size class.

j_gene | v_gene | d_gene | abundance | CDR3nt | CDR3aa
TRBJ2-7 | TRBV4-3 | TRBD2 | . | TGCGCCAGCAGCCGCAGGGGGCTCGGGACTAGCGGGGCCTCCTACGAGCAGTACTTC | CASSRRGLGTSGASYEQYF
TRBJ2-1 | TRBV7-9 | TRBD1 | few | TGTGCCAGCAGCTTACGAGCGGGACAGGGGAAGAGCAATGAGCAGTTCTTC | CASSLRAGQGKSNEQFF
TRBJ2-3 | TRBV5-1 | . | . | TGCGCCAGCAGCTTGGGGGTCGGCGGAAATACGCAGTATTTT | CASSLGVGGNTQYF
TRBJ2-3 | TRBV5-1 | TRBD2 | . | TGCGCCAGCACCCGGGGGGGAAGCACAGATACGCAGTATTTT | CASTRGGSTDTQYF
TRBJ1-1 | TRBV12-3/TRBV12-4 | TRBD1 | . | TGTGCCAGCAGTGTCACAGGGGTAGCTTTCTTT | CASSVTGVAFF
TRBJ1-2 | TRBV15 | . | . | TGTGCCACCAGCAGGCCCCCACGGAACTATGGCTACACCTTC | CATSRPPRNYGYTF
TRBJ2-3 | TRBV10-3 | TRBD1 | . | TGTGCCTCGGGACAGGGGTCGGATACGCAGTATTTT | CASGQGSDTQYF
TRBJ1-2 | TRBV12-3/TRBV12-4 | . | . | TGTGCCAGCACTCGGGCAGGGCGGGGCGGCTACACCTTC | CASTRAGRGGYTF
TRBJ2-5 | TRBV6-5 | TRBD2 | . | TGTGCCAGCAGTTACTCCGCGGGGGGGCCGTCCGAGACCCAGTACTTC | CASSYSAGGPSETQYF
TRBJ2-7 | TRBV4-1 | TRBD1 | . | TGCGCCAGCAGCCAACCCGCGGGACAGGGAGCCTACGAGCAGTACTTC | CASSQPAGQGAYEQYF
TRBJ2-3 | TRBV5-4 | TRBD2 | . | TGTGCCAGCAGCGCTGCCGGGACTAGCGGGGGGGCTGGCACAGATACGCAGTATTTT | CASSAAGTSGGAGTDTQYF
TRBJ2-7 | TRBV5-1 | TRBD2 | . | TGCGCCAGCAGCTTGTTATCGCGGGGGGACGGCCATTACGAGCAGTACTTC | CASSLLSRGDGHYEQYF
TRBJ1-4 | TRBV5-5 | . | . | TGTGCCAGCAGTCCGGACAGCGGAAAACTGTTTTTT | CASSPDSGKLFF
TRBJ2-5 | TRBV10-3 | . | . | TGTGCCATCAGTGAGCATGACGGGGGGCCGGCTGTAGGTGAGACCCAGTACTTC | CAISEHDGGPAVGETQYF
TRBJ2-5 | TRBV27 | . | . | TGTGCCAGCAGTCCTACAGAGATACAAGAGACCCAGTACTTC | CASSPTEIQETQYF
TRBJ1-1 | TRBV11-2 | . | . | TGTGCCAGCAGCTTAGCTCACGGGGGCACTGAAGCTTTCTTT | CASSLAHGGTEAFF
TRBJ2-1 | TRBV7-2 | TRBD2 | . | TGTGCCAGCAGCTCGGGACTAGCAGGCGCCGAGCAGTTCTTC | CASSSGLAGAEQFF
TRBJ1-4 | TRBV6-2/TRBV6-3 | . | once | TGTGCCAGCAGTTACCGGGGGAGTCCCCTTGAAAAACTGTTTTTT | CASSYRGSPLEKLFF
TRBJ1-1 | TRBV6-5 | . | . | TGTGCCAGCAGTTACGGAGGGGCGAACACTGAAGCTTTCTTT | CASSYGGANTEAFF
TRBJ1-4 | TRBV5-1 | . | few | TGCGCCAGCAGCCTGGCTCGGAATGAAAAACTGTTTTTT | CASSLARNEKLFF
TRBJ1-2 | TRBV6-5 | . | . | TGTGCCAGCAGTTACCATGGCAGGGGACGCCTTTATGGCTACACCTTC | CASSYHGRGRLYGYTF
TRBJ2-3 | TRBV7-9 | . | . | TGTGCCAGCAGCCCCTGGGTAGCAGCTTCTAGCACAGATACGCAGTATTTT | CASSPWVAASSTDTQYF
TRBJ1-2 | TRBV4-2 | . | . | TGTGCCAGCAGCCAAGCCAGCAGGGGCAGTGGCTACACCTTC | CASSQASRGSGYTF
TRBJ2-5 | TRBV3-1/TRBV3-2 | . | . | TGTGCCAGCAGCCAAGTGCAGGGCCAAGAGACCCAGTACTTC | CASSQVQGQETQYF
TRBJ1-4 | TRBV4-3 | . | . | TGCGCCAGCAGCCAACGGCTGCAGGGGACTAATGAAAAACTGTTTTTT | CASSQRLQGTNEKLFF
TRBJ1-1 | TRBV29-1 | TRBD1 | . | TGCAGCGTTGACGGGACAGATAACACTGAAGCTTTCTTT | CSVDGTDNTEAFF
TRBJ1-1 | TRBV11-3 | TRBD1 | . | TGTGCCAGCAGCCACACAGGGGACACTGAAGCTTTCTTT | CASSHTGDTEAFF
TRBJ2-1 | TRBV3-1/TRBV3-2 | TRBD2 | . | TGTGCCAGCAGCCAAGTCCGGATTAAGCGGGGGGTCTACAATGAGCAGTTCTTC | CASSQVRIKRGVYNEQFF
TRBJ2-7 | TRBV19 | TRBD1 | . | TGTGCCAGTAGTTCCGGGACAGGGGGCTACGAGCAGTACTTC | CASSSGTGGYEQYF
TRBJ2-7 | TRBV5-1 | TRBD2 | . | TGCGCCAGCAGCTCCGCTAGCGGGGGGTCCAGCTCCTACGAGCAGTACTTC | CASSSASGGSSSYEQYF
TRBJ2-7 | TRBV5-3 | . | . | TGTGCCAGAAGCTTTTATCGATTAGAGATCTCCTACGAGCAGTACTTC | CARSFYRLEISYEQYF
TRBJ1-1 | TRBV9 | TRBD1 | . | TGTGCCAGCAGCGTAGGAGGGGGCAAGGGGACTGAAGCTTTCTTT | CASSVGGGKGTEAFF
TRBJ1-4 | TRBV3-1/TRBV3-2 | . | few | TGTGCCAGCAGCCAATACGTGTCAGGGACTAATGAAAAACTGTTTTTT | CASSQYVSGTNEKLFF
TRBJ1-1 | TRBV6-2/TRBV6-3 | . | . | TGTGCCAGCAGCCGGATGCAGGGGAACACTGAAGCTTTCTTT | CASSRMQGNTEAFF
TRBJ1-1 | TRBV28 | . | . | TGTGCCAGCAGTTTATCGTTCCTAGGTGAAGCTTTCTTT | CASSLSFLGEAFF
TRBJ1-2 | TRBV27 | TRBD1 | . | TGTGCCAGCAGGGATCAGGGGGCTGGCTATGGCTACACCTTC | CASRDQGAGYGYTF
TRBJ2-1 | TRBV5-1 | TRBD2 | . | TGCGCCAGCAGCTTGGAAGCGGGGGGGTTCAATGAGCAGTTCTTC | CASSLEAGGFNEQFF
TRBJ1-1 | TRBV30 | . | . | TGTGCCTGGAGTGTTGGGCCTGAAGCTTTCTTT | CAWSVGPEAFF
TRBJ1-1 | TRBV30 | TRBD1 | . | TGTGCCTGGAGTCCCCCACAGGGGATCACTGAAGCTTTCTTT | CAWSPPQGITEAFF
TRBJ1-2 | TRBV12-3/TRBV12-4 | TRBD1 | few | TGTGCCAGCAGTCGACAGGGGCTGAATGGCTACACCTTC | CASSRQGLNGYTF
TRBJ1-2 | TRBV19 | TRBD1 | . | TGTGCCAGTAGTATTGGGACAGAAGTCTATGGCTACACCTTC | CASSIGTEVYGYTF
TRBJ2-7 | TRBV21-1 | . | once | TGTGCCAGCAGCAAAGGGCACAGGGGCTGCGAGCAGTACTTC | CASSKGHRGCEQYF
TRBJ1-3 | TRBV5-1 | . | . | TGCGCCAGCCCCGCCCGGGGGATCGACAACACCATATATTTT | CASPARGIDNTIYF
TRBJ1-2 | TRBV5-5 | TRBD1 | few | TGTGCCAGCAGCCTGGACAGGTCCTATGGCTACACCTTC | CASSLDRSYGYTF
TRBJ2-1 | TRBV5-1 | TRBD1 | . | TGCGCCAGCAGATCCGGGACAGGGGAGTACAATGAGCAGTTCTTC | CASRSGTGEYNEQFF
TRBJ2-5 | TRBV12-3/TRBV12-4 | . | . | TGTGCCAGCAGTTTAGGGCGGTGGGAGACCCAGTACTTC | CASSLGRWETQYF
TRBJ1-4 | TRBV21-1 | . | . | TGTGCCAGCAGCAAGTTACAGGGAAGGTCTGGGGCAACTAATGAAAAACTGTTTTTT | CASSKLQGRSGATNEKLFF
TRBJ2-5 | TRBV29-1 | . | . | TGCAGCGTTGATTTCCGGGAGACCCAGTACTTC | CSVDFRETQYF
TRBJ2-1 | TRBV10-3 | TRBD1 | once | TGTGCCACGACAGGGGCCCACGTCTCCTACAATGAGCAGTTCTTC | CATTGAHVSYNEQFF
TRBJ1-1 | TRBV7-8 | TRBD1 | . | TGTGCCAGCAGCTCCCCCGGACAGGCTATGAACACTGAAGCTTTCTTT | CASSSPGQAMNTEAFF
TRBJ2-3 | TRBV7-3 | TRBD2 | . | TGTGCCAGCAGCTTAGCGGGGGGGCCGGGTACGCAGTATTTT | CASSLAGGPGTQYF
TRBJ1-4 | TRBV5-8 | . | . | TGTGCCAGCCACTATGCAACTAATGAAAAACTGTTTTTT | CASHYATNEKLFF
TRBJ1-2 | TRBV4-2 | TRBD1 | few | TGTGCCAGCAGCCAAGCAGCAGGGGGCGTCTATGGCTACACCTTC | CASSQAAGGVYGYTF
TRBJ1-6 | TRBV19 | . | . | TGTGCCAGTAAGGGCAGGGCACATCAGAGTAATTCACCCCTCCACTTT | CASKGRAHQSNSPLHF
TRBJ2-6 | TRBV7-3 | . | once | TGTGCCAGCAGCCGCCTGGGAGGGGGTAATCCTGGGGCCAACGTCCTGACTTTC | CASSRLGGGNPGANVLTF